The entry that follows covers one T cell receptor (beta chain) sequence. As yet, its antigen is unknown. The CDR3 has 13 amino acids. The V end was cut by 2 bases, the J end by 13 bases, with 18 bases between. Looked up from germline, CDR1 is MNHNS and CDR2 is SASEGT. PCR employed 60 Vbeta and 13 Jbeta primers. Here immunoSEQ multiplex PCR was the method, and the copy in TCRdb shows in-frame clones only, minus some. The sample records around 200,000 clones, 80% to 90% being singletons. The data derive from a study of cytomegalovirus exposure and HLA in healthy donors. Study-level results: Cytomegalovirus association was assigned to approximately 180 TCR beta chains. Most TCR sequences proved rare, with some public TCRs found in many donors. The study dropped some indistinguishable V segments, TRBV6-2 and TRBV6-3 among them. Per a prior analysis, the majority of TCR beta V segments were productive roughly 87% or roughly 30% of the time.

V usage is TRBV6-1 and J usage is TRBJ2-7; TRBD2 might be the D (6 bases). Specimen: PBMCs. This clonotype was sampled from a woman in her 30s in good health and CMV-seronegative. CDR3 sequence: CASSENSYSGFYV. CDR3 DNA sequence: TGTGCCAGCAGTGAAAACAGTTATAGCGGCTTTTACGTC.